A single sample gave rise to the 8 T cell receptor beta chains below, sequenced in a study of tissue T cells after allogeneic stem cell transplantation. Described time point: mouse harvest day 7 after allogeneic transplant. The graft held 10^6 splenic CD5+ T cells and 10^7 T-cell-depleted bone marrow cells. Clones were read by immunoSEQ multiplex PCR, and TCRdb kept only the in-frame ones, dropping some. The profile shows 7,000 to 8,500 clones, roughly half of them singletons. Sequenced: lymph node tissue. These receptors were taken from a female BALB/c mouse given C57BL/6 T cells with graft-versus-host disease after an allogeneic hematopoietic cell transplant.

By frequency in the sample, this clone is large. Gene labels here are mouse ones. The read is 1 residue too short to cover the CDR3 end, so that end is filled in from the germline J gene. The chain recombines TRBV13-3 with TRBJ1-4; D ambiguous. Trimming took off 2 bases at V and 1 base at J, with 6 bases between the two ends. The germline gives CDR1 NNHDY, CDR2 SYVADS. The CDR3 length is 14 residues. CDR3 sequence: CASSEADSNERLFF. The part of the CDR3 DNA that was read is TGTGCCAGCAGTGAGGCAGATTCCAACGAAAGATTATTT.

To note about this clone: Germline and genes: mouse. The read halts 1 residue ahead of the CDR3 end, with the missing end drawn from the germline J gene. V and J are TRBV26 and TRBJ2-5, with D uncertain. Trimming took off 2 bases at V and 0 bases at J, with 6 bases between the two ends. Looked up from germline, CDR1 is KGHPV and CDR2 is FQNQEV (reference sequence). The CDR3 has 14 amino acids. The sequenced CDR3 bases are TGTGCCAGCAGTCTGAATCTTAACCAAGACACCCAGTAC. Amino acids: CASSLNLNQDTQY. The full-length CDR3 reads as CASSLNLNQDTQYF.

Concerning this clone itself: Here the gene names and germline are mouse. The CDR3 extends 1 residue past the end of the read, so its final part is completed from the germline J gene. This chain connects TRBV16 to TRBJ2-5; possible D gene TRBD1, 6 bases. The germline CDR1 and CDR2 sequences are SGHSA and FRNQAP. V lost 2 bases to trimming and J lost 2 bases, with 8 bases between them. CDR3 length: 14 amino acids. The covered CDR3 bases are TGTGCAAGCAGCTTACAGGGGAGCCAAGACACCCAGTAC. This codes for CASSLQGSQDTQY. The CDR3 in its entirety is CASSLQGSQDTQYF.

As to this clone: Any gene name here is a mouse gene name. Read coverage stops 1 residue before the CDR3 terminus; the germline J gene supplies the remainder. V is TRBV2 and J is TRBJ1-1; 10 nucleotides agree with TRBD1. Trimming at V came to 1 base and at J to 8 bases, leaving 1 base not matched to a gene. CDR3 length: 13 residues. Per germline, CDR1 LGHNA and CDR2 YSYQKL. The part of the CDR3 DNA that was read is TGTGCCAGCAGCCAAGGACAGGGGGCGGAAGTCTTC. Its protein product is CASSQGQGAEVF. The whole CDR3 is CASSQGQGAEVFF.

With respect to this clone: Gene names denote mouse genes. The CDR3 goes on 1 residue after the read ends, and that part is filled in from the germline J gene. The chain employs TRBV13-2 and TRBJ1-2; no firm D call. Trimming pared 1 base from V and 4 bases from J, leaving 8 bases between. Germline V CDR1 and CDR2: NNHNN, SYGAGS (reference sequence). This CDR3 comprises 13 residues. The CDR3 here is CASGDFGVSDYTF. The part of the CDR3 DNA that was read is TGTGCCAGCGGTGATTTCGGGGTCTCCGACTACACC.

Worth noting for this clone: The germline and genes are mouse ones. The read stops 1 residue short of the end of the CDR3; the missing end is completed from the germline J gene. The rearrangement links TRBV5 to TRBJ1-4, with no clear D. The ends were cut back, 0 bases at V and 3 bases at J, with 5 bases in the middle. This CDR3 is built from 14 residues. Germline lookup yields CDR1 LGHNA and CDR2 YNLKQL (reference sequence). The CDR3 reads CASSQEGTNERLFF. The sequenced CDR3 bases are TGTGCCAGCAGCCAAGAAGGCACCAACGAAAGATTATTT.

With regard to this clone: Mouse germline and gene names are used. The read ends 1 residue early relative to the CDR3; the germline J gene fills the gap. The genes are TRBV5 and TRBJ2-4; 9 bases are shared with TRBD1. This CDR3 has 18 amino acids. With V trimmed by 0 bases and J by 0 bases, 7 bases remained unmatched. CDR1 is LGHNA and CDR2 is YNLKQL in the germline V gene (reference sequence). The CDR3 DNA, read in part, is TGTGCCAGCAGCCAAGAATCCGGGACAGGGAATAGTCAAAACACCTTGTAC. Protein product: CASSQESGTGNSQNTLY. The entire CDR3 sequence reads CASSQESGTGNSQNTLYF.

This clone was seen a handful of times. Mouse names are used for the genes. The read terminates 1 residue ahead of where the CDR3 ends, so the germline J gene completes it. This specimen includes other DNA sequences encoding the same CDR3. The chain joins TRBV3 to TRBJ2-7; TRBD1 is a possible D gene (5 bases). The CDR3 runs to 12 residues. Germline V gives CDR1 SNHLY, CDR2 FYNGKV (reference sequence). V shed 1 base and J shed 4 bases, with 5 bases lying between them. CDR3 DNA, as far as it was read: TGTGCCAGCAGCTTAGGACAGTATGAACAGTAC. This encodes CASSLGQYEQY. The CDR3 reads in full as CASSLGQYEQYF.